A single sample is the source of the 12 T cell receptor beta chains below, sequenced in a study of T cell repertoires in cytomegalovirus infection (dated by TCRdb to the late 2010s). The treatment or condition label, as the study defines it: in vitro stimulation with specific CMV peptide epitopes to enrich CMV-specific T cells. The instrument was an Illumina HiSeq 1500. TCRdb took the public reads, trimmed them with fastp at Q25, ran MiXCR for clone calling and kept in-frame beta chains. Each CDR3 protein appears once, grouped with its most common genes and DNA. This sample is represented by about 890,000 distinct CDR3 sequences; around 30% of them were singletons. The biggest ten clones account for about 14% of the sample. Their antigen targets remain unknown. The sequencing here drew on cultured CD8+ T cells from PBMCs, taken from culture after CMV antigen stimulation. The receptors stem from a human donor in good health (CMV status not recorded). Some clones in this sample may be carry-over from other donors' samples.

The chain recombines TRBV7-2 with TRBJ2-1, with a tentative D call TRBD2 (5 bases). CDR3 size: 16 residues. Germline V gene sequence: CDR1 SGHTA, CDR2 FQGNSA. The V gene lost 1 base and the J gene lost 3 bases, with 13 bases spanning the gap. CDR3 sequence (DNA): TGTGCCAGCAGCTTAGTGGACGGGGTCATCTACAATGAGCAGTTCTTC. Translating gives CASSLVDGVIYNEQFF.

This rearrangement joins TRBV15 to TRBJ2-1; 10 bases align to TRBD1. V dropped 2 bases and J dropped 10; count of bases not matched to a gene: 8. The CDR3 length is 15 residues. Germline CDR1 is LNHNV and CDR2 is YYDKDF (reference sequence). The CDR3 sequence is CATSRLGQGITEQFF. CDR3 coding DNA: TGTGCCACCAGCAGATTGGGACAGGGGATCACCGAGCAGTTCTTC.

This clonotype was seen more than once but under ten times. J is TRBJ2-2 and V is TRBV6-6; D not certain. In germline, CDR1 is MNHNY, CDR2 SVGAGI (reference sequence). Deletions cut 0 bases from V and 9 bases from J, with 11 bases between. The CDR3 spans 14 residues. This chain's CDR3 is CASSYSDPWWELFF. The CDR3 nucleotides read TGTGCCAGCAGTTACTCGGACCCCTGGTGGGAGCTGTTTTTT.

The rearrangement joins TRBV7-8 to TRBJ1-2, with 8 positions matching TRBD1. The CDR3 loop spans 15 amino acids. Germline V lookup: CDR1 SGHVS, CDR2 FQNEAQ. J lost 4 bases, V lost 5 bases, and 9 bases had no gene match. The CDR3 sequence: CASSNTTGAFYGYTF. In DNA, the CDR3 is TGTGCCAGCAGCAATACGACAGGGGCCTTCTATGGCTACACCTTC.

This chain links TRBV5-5 with TRBJ2-7, with D unclear. Trimming left V 1 base short and J 2 bases short, with 7 bases between. The CDR3 spans 13 residues. Germline V lookup: CDR1 SGHKS, CDR2 YYEKEE (reference sequence). The CDR3, as DNA: TGTGCCAGCAGCTTGACGGGTGCCTACGAGCAGTACGTC. It yields the protein CASSLTGAYEQYV.

This clonotype was seen more than once but under ten times. The chain recombines TRBV6-2 or TRBV6-3 with TRBJ1-5; tentatively, D is TRBD1 (6 bases). Germline V gene sequence: CDR1 MNHEY, CDR2 SVGEGT. V was trimmed by 2 bases and J by 7 bases, leaving 12 bases between them. This CDR3 region has 14 residues. CDR3 DNA: TGTGCCAGCAGTTACACAGGGTCAGGACAGCCCCAGCATTTT. Translating gives CASSYTGSGQPQHF.

This clonotype was counted a few times. V gene TRBV7-9 combines with J gene TRBJ1-3; TRBD1 is a possible D gene (5 bases). Germline-derived CDR1 and CDR2 are SEHNR and FQNEAQ (reference sequence). The CDR3 totals 18 residues. Trimming left V 1 base short and J 1 base short, with 17 bases between. The CDR3 spells CASSLGPGGGSSGNTIYF. The CDR3 DNA reads as TGTGCCAGCAGCTTAGGACCTGGGGGGGGAAGTTCTGGAAACACCATATATTTT.

This clonotype was observed a few times. This chain uses TRBV9 with TRBJ1-2, with 7 bases lining up with TRBD1. V gave up 3 bases and J gave up 5 bases; unmatched junction bases: 13. This CDR3 has 16 amino acids. Germline V gene sequence: CDR1 SGDLS, CDR2 YYNGEE. Written as DNA, the CDR3 is TGTGCCAGCAGCGACGAACTGACGAGGACAGGTTATGGCTACACCTTC. Its protein is CASSDELTRTGYGYTF.

This clonotype has ten or more counts. This chain connects TRBV7-8 to TRBJ1-4; 7 bases align to TRBD1. The V gene's germline CDR1 is SGHVS and CDR2 FQNEAQ. The CDR3 has 15 amino acids. V shed 1 base, J shed 2 bases, and the junction held 1 base outside the gene matches. This CDR3 reads CASSLVGGTNEKLFF. The CDR3 region has the DNA TGTGCCAGCAGCTTAGTAGGGGGCACTAATGAAAAACTGTTTTTT.

This clonotype was found many times. The chain is built from TRBV6-5 and TRBJ2-7, with 7 bases matching TRBD1. Germline-derived CDR1 and CDR2 are MNHEY and SVGAGI. This CDR3 is built from 14 residues. V lost 7 bases to trimming and J lost 0 bases; unmatched junction nucleotides: 6. CDR3 protein: CASIRGSGSYEQYF. DNA of the CDR3: TGTGCCAGCATCAGGGGGAGCGGCTCCTACGAGCAGTACTTC.

The rearrangement links TRBV6-1 to TRBJ2-3; 14 bases fit TRBD2. Germline CDR1 reads MNHNS; CDR2 reads SASEGT. CDR3 size: 20 residues. V lost 0 bases to trimming and J lost 8 bases; unmatched junction nucleotides: 16. This CDR3 is CASSEAGLAGGSNRLGTQYF. The DNA of the CDR3 is TGTGCCAGCAGTGAAGCCGGACTAGCGGGGGGCTCTAACCGTCTTGGTACGCAGTATTTT.

In regard to this clonotype: The junction differs from germline at one of its ends, possibly a read error. The chain recombines TRBV4-1 with TRBJ2-1; D is ambiguous. The length of the CDR3 is 13 residues. Germline CDR1 is MGHRA and CDR2 is YSYEKL. In DNA form, the CDR3 reads TGTGCCAACAGCCTCCATAGCTTCAATGAGCAGTTCTTC. Protein: CANSLHSFNEQFF.